This T cell receptor (beta chain) comes out of a study of T-cell reconstitution after alpha-beta-depleted transplantation in children (dated by TCRdb to the mid-2010s). In terms of the full investigation: T-cell immune reconstitution after TCRalphabeta/CD19-depleted allogeneic hematopoietic cell transplantation in children was quantitatively tracked in the study by means of TCR repertoire profiling.

General study outcomes and caveats: Hyperexpanded clone frequencies declined over subsequent months; after one year, T-cell counts and TCRbeta diversity were mostly attributed to newly produced T cells. The apparently early alphabetaT-cell count recovery about two months after transplant was reportedly dependent on only several hundred rapidly expanded clones derived from non-depleted graft cells. In some patients, high TCRbeta diversity at day 60 was attributed to recipient T cells and intrathymic progenitors that had survived conditioning.

This clonotype was recorded many times. Its binding antigen is unknown. No per-base quality is available; no much larger clone lies one base away. The library relied on PCR. Instrument used: Illumina HiSeq 2500. To normalize quantification of the TCRbeta repertoire, the TCR libraries were built with molecular barcoding that relied on unique molecular identifiers. TCRdb passed the public sequencing reads through fastp at Q25 and MiXCR, retaining productive beta sequences. One record per CDR3 amino acid sequence lists the most common genes and DNA. This sample holds some 50,000 distinct CDR3 sequences; around 9.2% were observed only once. 27% of the sample is taken by the ten largest. In light of the paper, this sample's time point label describes: day 60 (about 2 months) after transplantation. The sample's treatment or condition label is to be understood as: allogeneic hematopoietic cell transplantation with graft depleted of TCRalphabeta T cells and CD19 B cells. The children who served as transplant recipients had been given grafts of TCRalphabeta/CD19-depleted allogeneic hematopoietic cells.

The germline V gene (reference sequence) specifies DFQATT as CDR1 and SNEGSKA as CDR2. The cysteine opens and the phenylalanine closes a CDR3 of 13 amino acids. Left in the record is the CDR3 DNA by itself, 39 bases read in frame from the first base. V and J are truncated by 1 base and 2 bases respectively, leaving an intervening sequence of 9 bases. The sample consisted of PBMCs, mostly from graft donor cells, taken 60 days after TCRalphabeta/CD19-depleted stem cell transplant. Recombination joined TRBV20-1 with TRBJ2-7; the D segment might be TRBD1 or TRBD2, since each matches 5 bases. This TCR was recovered from a male patient between 2 and 15 years old who had a stem cell transplant for chronic granulomatous disease, so the T cells may come from the graft donor. The CDR3 has the sequence CSARAGRPYEQYF. The DNA is as follows: TGCAGTGCTAGAGCGGGACGGCCCTACGAGCAGTACTTC.